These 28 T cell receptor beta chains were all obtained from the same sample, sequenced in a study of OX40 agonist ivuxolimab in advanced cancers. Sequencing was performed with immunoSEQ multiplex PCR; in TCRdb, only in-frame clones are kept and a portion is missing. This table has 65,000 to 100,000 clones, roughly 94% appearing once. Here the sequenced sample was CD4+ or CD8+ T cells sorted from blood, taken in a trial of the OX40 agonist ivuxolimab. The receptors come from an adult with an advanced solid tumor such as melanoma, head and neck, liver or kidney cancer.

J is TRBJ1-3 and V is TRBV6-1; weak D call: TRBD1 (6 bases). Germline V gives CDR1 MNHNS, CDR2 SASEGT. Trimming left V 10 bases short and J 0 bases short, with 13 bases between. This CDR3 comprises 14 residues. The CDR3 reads CATGGLSSGNTIYF. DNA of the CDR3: TGTGCCACTGGGGGGCTAAGCTCTGGAAACACCATATATTTT.

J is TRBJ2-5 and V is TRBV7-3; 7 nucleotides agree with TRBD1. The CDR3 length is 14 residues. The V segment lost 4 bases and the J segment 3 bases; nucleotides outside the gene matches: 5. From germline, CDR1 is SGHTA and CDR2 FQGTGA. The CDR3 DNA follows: TGTGCCAGCAGCTGGACAGGTGGGAAAGAGACCCAGTACTTC. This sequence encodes CASSWTGGKETQYF.

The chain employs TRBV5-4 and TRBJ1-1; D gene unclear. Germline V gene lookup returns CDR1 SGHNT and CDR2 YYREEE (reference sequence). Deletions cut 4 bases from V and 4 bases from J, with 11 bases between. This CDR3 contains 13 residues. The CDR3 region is CASSPPVGTEAFF. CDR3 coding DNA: TGTGCCAGCAGCCCCCCAGTAGGCACTGAAGCTTTCTTT.

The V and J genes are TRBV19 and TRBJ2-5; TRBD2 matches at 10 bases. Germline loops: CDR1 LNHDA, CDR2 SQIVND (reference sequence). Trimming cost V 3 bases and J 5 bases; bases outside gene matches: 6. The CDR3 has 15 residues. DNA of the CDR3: TGTGCCAGTAGTATGTCTAGCGGGAGTGGTGAGACCCAGTACTTC. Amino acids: CASSMSSGSGETQYF.

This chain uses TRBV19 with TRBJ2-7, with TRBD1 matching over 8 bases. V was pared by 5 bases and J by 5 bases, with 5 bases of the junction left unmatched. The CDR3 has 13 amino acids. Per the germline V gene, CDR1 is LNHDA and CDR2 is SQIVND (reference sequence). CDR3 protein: CASSDATGDEQYF. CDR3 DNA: TGTGCCAGTAGTGACGCGACAGGGGACGAGCAGTACTTC.

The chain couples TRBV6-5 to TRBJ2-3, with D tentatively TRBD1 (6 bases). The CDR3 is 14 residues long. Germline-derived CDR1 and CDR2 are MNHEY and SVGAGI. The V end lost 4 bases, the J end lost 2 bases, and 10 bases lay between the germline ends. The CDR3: CASSLRDNTDTQYF. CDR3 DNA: TGTGCCAGCAGTTTACGGGACAACACAGATACGCAGTATTTT.

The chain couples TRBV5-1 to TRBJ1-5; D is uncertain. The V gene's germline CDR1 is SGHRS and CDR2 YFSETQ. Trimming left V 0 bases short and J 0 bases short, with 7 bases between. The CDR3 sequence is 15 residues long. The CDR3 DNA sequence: TGCGCCAGCAGCTTGGGTTCGGATAGCAATCAGCCCCAGCATTTT. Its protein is CASSLGSDSNQPQHF.

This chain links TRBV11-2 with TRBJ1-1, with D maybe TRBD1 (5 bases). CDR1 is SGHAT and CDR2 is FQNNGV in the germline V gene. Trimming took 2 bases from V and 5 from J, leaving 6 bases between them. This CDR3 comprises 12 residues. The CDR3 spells CASSLSGTEAFF. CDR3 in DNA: TGTGCCAGCAGCTTATCAGGGACTGAAGCTTTCTTT.

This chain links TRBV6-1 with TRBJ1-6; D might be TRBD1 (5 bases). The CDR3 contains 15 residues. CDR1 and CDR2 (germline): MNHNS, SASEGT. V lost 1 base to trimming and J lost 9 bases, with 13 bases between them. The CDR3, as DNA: TGTGCCAGCAGTGAAGGGGGGGACGCGGTTTCACCCCTCCACTTT. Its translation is CASSEGGDAVSPLHF.

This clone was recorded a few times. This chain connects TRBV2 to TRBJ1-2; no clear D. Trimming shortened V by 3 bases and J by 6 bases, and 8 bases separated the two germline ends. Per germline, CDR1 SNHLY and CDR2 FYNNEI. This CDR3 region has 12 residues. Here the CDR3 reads CASSDMLDGYTF. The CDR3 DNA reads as TGTGCCAGCAGTGACATGCTAGATGGCTACACCTTC.

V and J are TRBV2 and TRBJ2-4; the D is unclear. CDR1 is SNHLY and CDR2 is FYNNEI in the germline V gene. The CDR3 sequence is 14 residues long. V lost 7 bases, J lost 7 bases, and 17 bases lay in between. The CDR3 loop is CASTAGPGSNIQYF. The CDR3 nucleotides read TGTGCCAGCACAGCCGGGCCAGGCTCGAACATTCAGTACTTC. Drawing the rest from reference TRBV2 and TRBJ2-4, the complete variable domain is EPEVTQTPSHQVTQMGQEVILRCVPISNHLYFYWYRQILGQKVEFLVSFYNNEISEKSEIFDDQFSVERPDGSNFTLKIRSTKLEDSAMYFCASTAGPGSNIQYFGAGTRLSVL.

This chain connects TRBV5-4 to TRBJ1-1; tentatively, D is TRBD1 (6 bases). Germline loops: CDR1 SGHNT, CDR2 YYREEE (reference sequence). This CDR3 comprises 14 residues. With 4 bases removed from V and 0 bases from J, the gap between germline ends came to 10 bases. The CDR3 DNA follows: TGTGCCAGCAGCCCAGGGACATTGAACACTGAAGCTTTCTTT. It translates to CASSPGTLNTEAFF.

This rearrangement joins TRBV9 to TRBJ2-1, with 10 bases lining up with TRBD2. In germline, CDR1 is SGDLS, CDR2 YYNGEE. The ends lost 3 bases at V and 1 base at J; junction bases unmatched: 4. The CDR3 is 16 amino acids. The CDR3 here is CASSAVAGGSYNEQFF. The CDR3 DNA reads TGTGCCAGCAGCGCCGTAGCGGGGGGTTCCTACAATGAGCAGTTCTTC.

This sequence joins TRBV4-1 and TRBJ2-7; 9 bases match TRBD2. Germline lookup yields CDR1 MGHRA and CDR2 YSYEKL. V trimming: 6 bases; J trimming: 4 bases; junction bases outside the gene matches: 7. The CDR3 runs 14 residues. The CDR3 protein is CASSYSGSGYEQYF. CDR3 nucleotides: TGCGCCAGCAGTTATAGCGGGAGTGGTTACGAGCAGTACTTC.

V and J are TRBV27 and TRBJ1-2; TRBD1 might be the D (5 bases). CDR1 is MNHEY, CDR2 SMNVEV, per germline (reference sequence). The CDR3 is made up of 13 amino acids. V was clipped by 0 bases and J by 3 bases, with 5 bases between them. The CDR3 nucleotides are TGTGCCAGCAGTTTATCGGGGGACTATGGCTACACCTTC. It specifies CASSLSGDYGYTF.

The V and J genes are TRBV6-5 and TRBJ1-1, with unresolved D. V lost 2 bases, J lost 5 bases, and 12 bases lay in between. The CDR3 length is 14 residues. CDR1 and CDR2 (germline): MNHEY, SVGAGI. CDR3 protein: CASSYGGGATEAFF. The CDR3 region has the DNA TGTGCCAGCAGTTACGGCGGCGGCGCGACTGAAGCTTTCTTT.

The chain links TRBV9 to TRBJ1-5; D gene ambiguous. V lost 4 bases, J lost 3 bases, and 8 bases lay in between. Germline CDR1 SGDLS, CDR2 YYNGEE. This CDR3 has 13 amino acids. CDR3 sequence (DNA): TGTGCCAGCAGCCCTGATGACAATCAGCCCCAGCATTTT. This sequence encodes CASSPDDNQPQHF.

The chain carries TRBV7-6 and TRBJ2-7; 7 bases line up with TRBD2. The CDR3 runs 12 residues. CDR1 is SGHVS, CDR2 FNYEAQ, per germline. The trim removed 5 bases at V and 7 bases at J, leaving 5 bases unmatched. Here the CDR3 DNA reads TGTGCCAGCAGCATCAGCGGGACGGAGCAGTACTTC. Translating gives CASSISGTEQYF.

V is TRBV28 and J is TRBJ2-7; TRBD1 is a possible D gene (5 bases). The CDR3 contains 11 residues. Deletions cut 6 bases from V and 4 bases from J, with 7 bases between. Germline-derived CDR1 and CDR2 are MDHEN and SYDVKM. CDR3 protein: CASSPGYEQYF. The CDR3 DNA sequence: TGTGCCAGCAGCCCAGGGTACGAGCAGTACTTC.

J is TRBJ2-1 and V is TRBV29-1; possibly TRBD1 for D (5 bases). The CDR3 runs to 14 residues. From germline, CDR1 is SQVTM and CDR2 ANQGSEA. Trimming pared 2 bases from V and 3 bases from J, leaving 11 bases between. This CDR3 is CSVESAGHYNEQFF. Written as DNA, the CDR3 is TGCAGCGTTGAATCCGCAGGGCACTACAATGAGCAGTTCTTC.

CDR3 bases: TGTGCCAGCAGCCGCCAGCCGGGGACGGGAGGGGACTACAATGAGCAGTTCTTC. Translated, it gives CASSRQPGTGGDYNEQFF. The gene calls are TRBV4-2 and TRBJ2-1, with 8 bases lining up with TRBD2. The CDR3 totals 18 residues. Trimming removed 4 bases from V and 3 bases from J; junction bases left unmatched: 14. Germline assignment: CDR1 LGHNA and CDR2 YNFKEQ.

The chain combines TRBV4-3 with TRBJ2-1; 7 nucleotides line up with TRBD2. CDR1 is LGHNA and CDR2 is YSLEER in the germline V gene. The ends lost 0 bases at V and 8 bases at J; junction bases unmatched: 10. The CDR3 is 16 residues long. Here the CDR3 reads CASSQDGRFRGDEQFF. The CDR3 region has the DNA TGCGCCAGCAGCCAAGATGGGAGGTTTCGGGGGGATGAGCAGTTCTTC.

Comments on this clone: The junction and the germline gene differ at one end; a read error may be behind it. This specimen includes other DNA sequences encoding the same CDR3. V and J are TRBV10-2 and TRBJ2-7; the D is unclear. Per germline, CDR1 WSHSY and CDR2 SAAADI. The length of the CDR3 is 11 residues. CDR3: CASSESYEQYF. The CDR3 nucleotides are TGCGCCAGCAGCGAGTCCTACGAGCAGTACTTC.

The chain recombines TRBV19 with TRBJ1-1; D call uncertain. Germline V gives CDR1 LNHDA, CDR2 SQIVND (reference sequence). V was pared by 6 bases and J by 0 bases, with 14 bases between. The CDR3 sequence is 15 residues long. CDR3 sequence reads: CASSEIGFMNTEAFF. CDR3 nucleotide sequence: TGTGCCAGTAGCGAGATAGGGTTTATGAACACTGAAGCTTTCTTT.

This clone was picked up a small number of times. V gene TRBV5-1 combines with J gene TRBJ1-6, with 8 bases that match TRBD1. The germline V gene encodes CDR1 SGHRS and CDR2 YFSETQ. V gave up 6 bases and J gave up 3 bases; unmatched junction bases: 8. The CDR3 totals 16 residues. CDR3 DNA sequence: TGCGCCAGCACAGGGGGCTTTAACGACTATAATTCACCCCTCCACTTT. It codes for CASTGGFNDYNSPLHF.

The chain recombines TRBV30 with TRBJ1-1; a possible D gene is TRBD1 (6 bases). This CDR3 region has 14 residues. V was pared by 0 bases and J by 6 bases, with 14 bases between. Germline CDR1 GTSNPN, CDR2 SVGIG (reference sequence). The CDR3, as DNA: TGTGCCTGGAGTGTACCGGGGGCCAGCCCTGAAGCTTTCTTT. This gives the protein CAWSVPGASPEAFF.

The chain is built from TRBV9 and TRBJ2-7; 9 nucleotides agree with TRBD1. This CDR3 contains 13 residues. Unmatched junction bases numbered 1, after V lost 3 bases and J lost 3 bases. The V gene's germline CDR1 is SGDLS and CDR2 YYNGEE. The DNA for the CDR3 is TGTGCCAGCAGCGAGGGACAGGGCTACGAGCAGTACTTC. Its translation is CASSEGQGYEQYF.

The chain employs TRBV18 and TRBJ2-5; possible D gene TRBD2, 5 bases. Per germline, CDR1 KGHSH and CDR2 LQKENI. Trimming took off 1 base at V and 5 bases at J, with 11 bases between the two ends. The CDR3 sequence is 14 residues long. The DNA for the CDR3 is TGTGCCAGCTCACCACAGGGTTCGGGGGAGACCCAGTACTTC. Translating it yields CASSPQGSGETQYF. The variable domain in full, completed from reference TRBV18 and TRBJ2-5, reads NAGVMQNPRHLVRRRGQEARLRCSPMKGHSHVYWYRQLPEEGLKFMVYLQKENIIDESGMPKERFSAEFPKEGPSILRIQQVVRGDSAAYFCASSPQGSGETQYFGPGTRLLVL.